The 21 T cell receptor beta chains below were found in one sample sequenced in a study of blood T cell repertoires in COVID-19. Libraries were prepared by immunoSEQ multiplex PCR; TCRdb keeps only in-frame clonotypes and omits some of them. The table includes about 240,000 clones, about 86% detected once. Sequencing was performed on PBMCs or T cells enriched from blood (not recorded which). These receptors came from a woman in her thirties or forties with acute COVID-19.

The genes are TRBV12-3 or TRBV12-4 and TRBJ1-2; the match to TRBD1 covers 8 bases. Trimming took 6 bases from V and 2 from J; bases not matched to a gene: 2. The CDR3 has 13 amino acids. CDR3: CASSRDRNYGYTF. The CDR3 nucleotides read TGTGCCAGCAGCAGGGACAGGAACTATGGCTACACCTTC.

J is TRBJ2-2 and V is TRBV19; a possible D gene is TRBD1 (6 bases). The CDR3 is 15 amino acids. Trimming left V 4 bases short and J 3 bases short, with 12 bases between. Germline V gene lookup returns CDR1 LNHDA and CDR2 SQIVND (reference sequence). The CDR3 region has the DNA TGTGCCAGTAGTACAGGACAGAAACACACCGGGGAGCTGTTTTTT. Translation: CASSTGQKHTGELFF.

This chain links TRBV25-1 with TRBJ2-1; 8 bases line up with TRBD1. From germline, CDR1 is MGHDK and CDR2 SYGVNS. This CDR3 spans 14 amino acids. J lost 2 bases, V lost 6 bases, and 3 bases had no gene match. For the CDR3, the DNA is TGTGCCAGCAGACCAGGGGGCGCCTACAATGAGCAGTTCTTC. The encoded protein is CASRPGGAYNEQFF.

The CDR3 sequence is CASSSLSGNTDTQYF. Written as DNA, the CDR3 is TGTGCCAGCAGCTCACTTAGCGGGAACACAGATACGCAGTATTTT. The rearrangement links TRBV11-3 to TRBJ2-3; 8 nucleotides agree with TRBD2. CDR3 length: 15 amino acids. Germline V gives CDR1 SGHNT, CDR2 YENEEA. With V trimmed by 4 bases and J by 2 bases, 5 bases remained unmatched.

This clone turned up a few times. The chain uses TRBV5-1 and TRBJ2-3, with 8 bases matching TRBD1. The V and J ends lost 4 bases and 7 bases, in that order; junction bases with no gene match: 11. CDR3 size: 15 residues. Germline loops: CDR1 SGHRS, CDR2 YFSETQ. Here the CDR3 DNA reads TGCGCCAGCAGCCCTACAGGGGGACCTCAGAATACGCAGTATTTT. Translation gives CASSPTGGPQNTQYF.

This rearrangement joins TRBV9 to TRBJ2-1, with 13 bases fitting TRBD2. The CDR3 consists of 17 residues. V shed 4 bases, J shed 0 bases, and the junction held 4 bases outside the gene matches. Per the germline V gene, CDR1 is SGDLS and CDR2 is YYNGEE. The CDR3 sequence is CASSQLAGGFSYNEQFF. The CDR3 DNA sequence: TGTGCCAGCAGCCAACTAGCGGGAGGGTTCTCCTACAATGAGCAGTTCTTC. Drawing the rest from reference TRBV9 and TRBJ2-1, the complete variable domain is DSGVTQTPKHLITATGQRVTLRCSPRSGDLSVYWYQQSLDQGLQFLIQYYNGEERAKGNILERFSAQQFPDLHSELNLSSLELGDSALYFCASSQLAGGFSYNEQFFGPGTRLTVL.

This chain links TRBV6-5 with TRBJ1-1, with unresolved D. CDR1 is MNHEY and CDR2 is SVGAGI in the germline V gene. The V end was cut by 6 bases, the J end by 2 bases, with 13 bases between. The CDR3 extends over 14 amino acids. For the CDR3, the DNA is TGTGCCAGCAGCTATACAGAATACAACACTGAAGCTTTCTTT. Translated: CASSYTEYNTEAFF.

This clone was observed a single time. The chain joins TRBV5-6 to TRBJ1-3; D call uncertain. Germline lookup yields CDR1 SGHDT and CDR2 YYEEEE. Trimming cost V 0 bases and J 0 bases, with 7 bases left between them. The CDR3 has 15 amino acids. CDR3: CASSLVTSSGNTIYF. In DNA form, the CDR3 reads TGTGCCAGCAGCTTGGTTACAAGCTCTGGAAACACCATATATTTT.

This rearrangement joins TRBV2 to TRBJ1-5; D gene unclear. Germline loops: CDR1 SNHLY, CDR2 FYNNEI. This CDR3 spans 14 amino acids. V was cut by 7 bases and J by 5 bases, with 15 bases left in between. Written as DNA, the CDR3 is TGTGCCAGCAAGAGGGCGGTCTCTTATCAGCCCCAGCATTTT. This codes for CASKRAVSYQPQHF.

The V and J genes are TRBV19 and TRBJ1-6, with D maybe TRBD1 (5 bases). Trimming took 8 bases from V and 10 from J, leaving 21 bases between them. The germline gives CDR1 LNHDA, CDR2 SQIVND (reference sequence). This CDR3 region has 15 residues. The CDR3: CASGATQGRVSPLHF. CDR3 DNA sequence: TGTGCCAGTGGGGCAACTCAGGGTCGTGTCTCACCCCTCCACTTT. Combining the CDR3 with reference TRBV19 and TRBJ1-6 gives the whole variable domain DGGITQSPKYLFRKEGQNVTLSCEQNLNHDAMYWYRQDPGQGLRLIYYSQIVNDFQKGDIAEGYSVSREKKESFPLTVTSAQKNPTAFYLCASGATQGRVSPLHFGNGTRLTVT.

V is TRBV7-6 and J is TRBJ2-3, with TRBD2 identical over 12 bases. This CDR3 has 16 amino acids. The germline V gene encodes CDR1 SGHVS and CDR2 FNYEAQ. Trimming removed 7 bases from V and 5 bases from J; junction bases left unmatched: 10. For the CDR3, the DNA is TGTGCCAGCACCCTACTAGCGGGAGGTATTGGAGATACGCAGTATTTT. This codes for CASTLLAGGIGDTQYF.

This chain links TRBV11-3 with TRBJ2-7; 12 nucleotides align to TRBD2. Trimming took 2 bases from V and 5 from J; bases not matched to a gene: 10. Germline V lookup: CDR1 SGHNT, CDR2 YENEEA. This CDR3 is 17 amino acids long. Here the CDR3 DNA reads TGTGCCAGCAGCTTACGACTAGCGGGAGTTTTCGTACACGAGCAGTACTTC. This codes for CASSLRLAGVFVHEQYF.

This chain connects TRBV3-1 (or the pseudogene TRBV3-2) to TRBJ2-3; weak D call: TRBD1 (5 bases). CDR1 and CDR2 (germline): LGHDT, YNNKEL (reference sequence). With 9 bases removed from V and 5 bases from J, the gap between germline ends came to 18 bases. The CDR3 runs 14 residues. CDR3 bases: TGTGCCAGTCAGGCGCCCCAAAGGGGAGATACGCAGTATTTT. Its translation: CASQAPQRGDTQYF.

This clone turned up a few times. This sequence joins TRBV2 and TRBJ2-5; 8 positions match TRBD1. V trimming: 6 bases; J trimming: 1 base; junction bases outside the gene matches: 4. The CDR3 has 14 amino acids. Germline V CDR1 and CDR2: SNHLY, FYNNEI. The CDR3 sequence: CASRPGQVQETQYF. The DNA for the CDR3 is TGTGCCAGCAGGCCGGGACAGGTCCAAGAGACCCAGTACTTC.

The chain employs TRBV3-1 (or the pseudogene TRBV3-2) and TRBJ1-5; 9 positions agree with TRBD1. This CDR3 spans 13 amino acids. CDR1 is LGHDT and CDR2 is YNNKEL in the germline V gene (reference sequence). The junction had 4 bases not matched to a gene; V was cut back by 6 bases and J by 7 bases. CDR3 coding DNA: TGTGCCAGCAGTCACAGGGGGCAACAGCCCCAGCATTTT. Its protein is CASSHRGQQPQHF.

The rearrangement uses TRBV6-5 and TRBJ1-1; 10 bases match TRBD1. Germline CDR1 is MNHEY and CDR2 is SVGAGI. CDR3 length: 15 amino acids. Unmatched junction bases numbered 13, after V lost 4 bases and J lost 11 bases. The CDR3 bases are TGTGCCAGCAGTTCGAGGATGCGGGACAGGGGTAGGGCTTTCTTT. This sequence encodes CASSSRMRDRGRAFF.

V is TRBV5-4 and J is TRBJ2-2, with 8 bases that match TRBD2. The CDR3 sequence is 17 residues long. Germline V lookup: CDR1 SGHNT, CDR2 YYREEE (reference sequence). The junction had 4 bases not matched to a gene; V was cut back by 0 bases and J by 0 bases. The CDR3 DNA sequence: TGTGCCAGCAGCTTGGACGTGGGACTAGCGAACACCGGGGAGCTGTTTTTT. Protein sequence: CASSLDVGLANTGELFF. Full variable domain (outside the CDR3, taken from reference TRBV5-4 and TRBJ2-2): ETGVTQSPTHLIKTRGQQVTLRCSSQSGHNTVSWYQQALGQGPQFIFQYYREEENGRGNFPPRFSGLQFPNYSSELNVNALELDDSALYLCASSLDVGLANTGELFFGEGSRLTVL.

J is TRBJ2-6 and V is TRBV20-1; D is undetermined. This CDR3 is built from 11 residues. Germline V gives CDR1 DFQATT, CDR2 SNEGSKA (reference sequence). The V and J ends lost 7 bases and 4 bases respectively, with 5 bases between them. CDR3 sequence reads: CSGLGANVLTF. The CDR3 region has the DNA TGCAGTGGGCTCGGGGCCAACGTCCTGACTTTC.

This chain joins TRBV5-1 and TRBJ1-6; the D is unclear. CDR1 and CDR2 (germline): SGHRS, YFSETQ. The CDR3 has 13 amino acids. The V end was cut by 0 bases, the J end by 7 bases, with 5 bases between. CDR3 sequence reads: CASSLAFNSPLHF. CDR3 bases: TGCGCCAGCAGCTTGGCCTTCAATTCACCCCTCCACTTT. The full variable domain, rest sourced from reference TRBV5-1 and TRBJ1-6, is KAGVTQTPRYLIKTRGQQVTLSCSPISGHRSVSWYQQTPGQGLQFLFEYFSETQRNKGNFPGRFSGRQFSNSRSEMNVSTLELGDSALYLCASSLAFNSPLHFGNGTRLTVT.

The gene calls are TRBV13 and TRBJ1-2, with 7 bases matching TRBD1. The junction had 1 base not matched to a gene; V was cut back by 1 base and J by 5 bases. CDR3 length equals 13 residues. CDR1 and CDR2 from the germline V gene are PRHDT and FYEKMQ (reference sequence). CDR3 residues: CASSLVQGYGYTF. The CDR3 bases are TGTGCCAGCAGCTTAGTACAGGGGTATGGCTACACCTTC. Variable domain in full (rest from reference TRBV13 and TRBJ1-2): AAGVIQSPRHLIKEKRETATLKCYPIPRHDTVYWYQQGPGQDPQFLISFYEKMQSDKGSIPDRFSAQQFSDYHSELNMSSLELGDSALYFCASSLVQGYGYTFGSGTRLTVV.

This clone was detected once. This rearrangement joins TRBV24-1 to TRBJ2-7; D is possibly TRBD2 (5 bases). Trimming cost V 0 bases and J 0 bases, with 8 bases left between them. The CDR3 runs 15 residues. Germline CDR1 KGHDR, CDR2 SFDVKD. Written as DNA, the CDR3 is TGTGCCACCAGTGATTTGCGGGGTAGCTCCTACGAGCAGTACTTC. It specifies CATSDLRGSSYEQYF.